The 28 T cell receptor beta chains below all came from one sample that was sequenced in a study of shared clonotypes between healthy human individuals. Method: immunoSEQ multiplex PCR; TCRdb's copy keeps in-frame clones and lacks some. The repertoire includes about 980,000 clones, more than 75% of them detected once, and around 1.5% sits in the top ten. The sequenced sample was memory CD4+ T cells sorted from blood. Subset meaning: CD45RA-negative fraction. The receptors derive from a man between 18 and 29 years old in good health.

The genes are TRBV19 and TRBJ1-6; D may be TRBD1 (6 bases). Germline CDR1 LNHDA, CDR2 SQIVND (reference sequence). The CDR3 sequence is 18 residues long. Deletions cut 5 bases from V and 0 bases from J, with 17 bases between. CDR3 sequence (DNA): TGTGCCAGTAGTCTACAGACAGGTCTGAGCTCCTATAATTCACCCCTCCACTTT. This translates into CASSLQTGLSSYNSPLHF.

The V call is TRBV25-1, the J call TRBJ1-6, with 7 nucleotides matching TRBD1. V was pared by 6 bases and J by 7 bases, with 3 bases of the junction left unmatched. CDR3 length equals 13 residues. CDR1 is MGHDK, CDR2 SYGVNS, per germline. CDR3 in DNA: TGTGCCAGCAGGAGGACAGGCAATTCACCCCTCCACTTT. Amino acid sequence: CASRRTGNSPLHF.

The chain employs TRBV2 and TRBJ2-6; D is unclear. Trimming removed 6 bases from V and 0 bases from J, with 9 bases in between. The CDR3 loop spans 15 amino acids. Germline V gene data show CDR1 as SNHLY and CDR2 as FYNNEI. CDR3 nucleotides: TGTGCCAGCAGGGCGCGGAGCTCTGGGGCCAACGTCCTGACTTTC. Its protein product is CASRARSSGANVLTF.

In nucleotides, the CDR3 is TGTGCCAGCAGCTTATTCAGCAATGAGCAGTTCTTC. Protein product: CASSLFSNEQFF. V usage is TRBV11-2 and J usage is TRBJ2-1; D is undetermined. Germline loops: CDR1 SGHAT, CDR2 FQNNGV. Trimming removed 2 bases at V and 6 bases at J, with 5 bases between. This CDR3 spans 12 amino acids.

This clone was seen just once. The chain employs TRBV19 and TRBJ2-3, with 9 bases aligning to TRBD2. Trimming removed 3 bases from V and 4 bases from J; junction bases left unmatched: 5. The CDR3 runs 15 residues. CDR1 and CDR2 (germline): LNHDA, SQIVND (reference sequence). CDR3 protein: CASSILAGPPDTQYF. CDR3 nucleotide sequence: TGTGCCAGTAGTATCCTAGCGGGGCCTCCAGATACGCAGTATTTT.

The chain combines TRBV7-2 with TRBJ2-3; 8 nucleotides agree with TRBD1. Per germline, CDR1 SGHTA and CDR2 FQGNSA. This CDR3 has 16 amino acids. Germline trimming cut 1 base from V and 3 bases from J; bases unmatched to any gene: 6. The CDR3 spells CASSLGWTGRTDTQYF. CDR3 DNA: TGTGCCAGCAGCTTAGGTTGGACAGGGAGGACAGATACGCAGTATTTT.

The J gene is TRBJ2-1, the V gene TRBV5-4, with 12 bases identical to TRBD2. The CDR3 has 14 residues. V was pared by 1 base and J by 12 bases, with 5 bases of the junction left unmatched. Germline CDR1 reads SGHNT; CDR2 reads YYREEE (reference sequence). CDR3 coding DNA: TGTGCCAGCAGCTTGTTAGGACTAGCGGGGCCGCAGTTCTTC. Residues: CASSLLGLAGPQFF.

This sequence joins TRBV5-1 and TRBJ2-7, with TRBD2 matching over 9 bases. Germline V gives CDR1 SGHRS, CDR2 YFSETQ. The CDR3 is 16 amino acids. Unmatched junction bases numbered 8, after V lost 0 bases and J lost 4 bases. The CDR3 region is CASSLVGAGGTYEQYF. CDR3 coding DNA: TGCGCCAGCAGCTTGGTGGGGGCGGGAGGGACGTACGAGCAGTACTTC.

The gene calls are TRBV5-1 and TRBJ2-2; D is unresolved. The V and J ends lost 0 bases and 5 bases respectively, with 11 bases between them. Germline CDR1 and CDR2: SGHRS and YFSETQ. CDR3 length: 15 amino acids. CDR3: CASSLESVMTGELFF. The CDR3 coding sequence is TGCGCCAGCAGCTTGGAATCTGTTATGACCGGGGAGCTGTTTTTT.

The chain joins TRBV18 to TRBJ1-1; 7 bases match TRBD1. Germline V gene sequence: CDR1 KGHSH, CDR2 LQKENI. Trimming took 7 bases from V and 1 from J; bases not matched to a gene: 9. The CDR3 sequence is 15 residues long. CDR3 amino acids: CASFATGATNTEAFF. CDR3 DNA: TGTGCCAGCTTTGCAACAGGGGCCACGAACACTGAAGCTTTCTTT.

The chain employs TRBV5-1 and TRBJ1-2; TRBD1 agrees at 9 bases. The CDR3 covers 16 residues. CDR1 and CDR2 (germline): SGHRS, YFSETQ. The trim removed 5 bases at V and 0 bases at J, leaving 8 bases unmatched. The CDR3 loop is CASRRQGGSTNYGYTF. For the CDR3, the DNA is TGCGCCAGCAGACGACAGGGGGGCAGTACTAACTATGGCTACACCTTC.

Of note for this clone: This sample includes further DNA sequences coding for the same CDR3. The J gene is TRBJ1-1, the V gene TRBV30, with D unresolved. The CDR3 has 11 residues. The germline V gene has CDR1 GTSNPN and CDR2 SVGIG (reference sequence). V lost 3 bases to trimming and J lost 2 bases, with 4 bases between them. The CDR3 loop is CAWRGNTEAFF. The CDR3 nucleotides are TGTGCCTGGAGAGGAAACACTGAAGCTTTCTTT.

This chain connects TRBV5-8 to TRBJ2-1, with TRBD2 matching 7 bases. Germline V lookup: CDR1 SGHTS, CDR2 YDEGEE. Trimming cost V 2 bases and J 7 bases; bases outside gene matches: 6. The length of the CDR3 is 14 residues. The DNA of the CDR3 is TGTGCCAGCAGCTTAGGACTAGTGAGGAATGAGCAGTTCTTC. This sequence encodes CASSLGLVRNEQFF.

The chain uses TRBV18 and TRBJ2-7; D may match TRBD1 or TRBD2 (5 bases each). The CDR3 is 15 residues long. V lost 3 bases and J 6 bases, leaving 18 bases between the germline ends. Germline assignment: CDR1 KGHSH and CDR2 LQKENI. CDR3 loop: CASSPATGAGSEQYF. The CDR3 coding sequence is TGTGCCAGCTCACCCGCGACCGGAGCAGGGAGCGAGCAGTACTTC.

The V call is TRBV14, the J call TRBJ2-3, with TRBD1 matching over 8 bases. J was trimmed by 4 bases and V by 5 bases; bases with no gene match: 11. The CDR3 contains 16 residues. Germline CDR1 is SGHDN and CDR2 is FVKESK. Here the CDR3 DNA reads TGTGCCAGCAGCAGAGTAGCAGGGGGCGGTGCAGATACGCAGTATTTT. Its protein is CASSRVAGGGADTQYF.

The chain combines TRBV10-3 with TRBJ2-2, with 8 nucleotides matching TRBD2. Germline loops: CDR1 ENHRY, CDR2 SYGVKD. This CDR3 is 13 amino acids long. With V trimmed by 6 bases and J by 7 bases, 4 bases remained unmatched. The CDR3 here is CAISGRADGELFF. The DNA for the CDR3 is TGTGCCATCAGCGGGAGGGCCGACGGGGAGCTGTTTTTT.

The chain has TRBV19 and TRBJ1-6, with D perhaps matching TRBD1 (6 bases). Trimming shortened V by 3 bases and J by 0 bases, and 6 bases separated the two germline ends. CDR1 and CDR2 (germline): LNHDA, SQIVND (reference sequence). The CDR3 has 15 amino acids. The CDR3 DNA reads as TGTGCCAGTAGTATGGACAGCTCCTATAATTCACCCCTCCACTTT. Its protein is CASSMDSSYNSPLHF.

This clone came up once. Distinct nucleotide sequences in the sample also encode this CDR3. CDR3 sequence (DNA): TGTGCCAGCAGCTTACCGGGACAGGGGAATTCACCCCTCCACTTT. Its protein product is CASSLPGQGNSPLHF. The chain employs TRBV6-1 and TRBJ1-6; 10 bases are a match to TRBD1. V shed 6 bases and J 7 bases; nucleotides not matched to a gene: 6. Germline V gives CDR1 MNHNS, CDR2 SASEGT. This CDR3 comprises 15 residues.

This clone has a single count. The V gene is TRBV6-1, the J gene TRBJ1-2; D unresolved. This CDR3 is 14 amino acids long. Trimming stripped 6 bases from V and 8 bases from J, with 19 bases between. The germline CDR1 and CDR2 sequences are MNHNS and SASEGT. CDR3 nucleotides: TGTGCCAGCAGCCAAGGACCCTCGGGAGGGGGCTACACCTTC. This codes for CASSQGPSGGGYTF.

This clone was detected once. The CDR3 nucleotides read TGTGCCACCAGCAGAGGGGGACAGGCCTACAATGAGCAGTTCTTC. It yields the protein CATSRGGQAYNEQFF. The chain is built from TRBV15 and TRBJ2-1; 8 bases align to TRBD1. The CDR3 is 15 amino acids. The V segment lost 1 base and the J segment 2 bases; nucleotides outside the gene matches: 1. The germline V gene has CDR1 LNHNV and CDR2 YYDKDF (reference sequence).

The rearrangement links TRBV7-9 to TRBJ2-1; D is unclear. The V gene lost 1 base and the J gene lost 8 bases, with 12 bases spanning the gap. CDR3 length: 14 residues. Germline V gives CDR1 SEHNR, CDR2 FQNEAQ (reference sequence). CDR3 region: CASSLEQLGDEQFF. The CDR3 DNA sequence: TGTGCCAGCAGCTTAGAACAGTTGGGCGATGAGCAGTTCTTC.

This clone has more than one count but fewer than ten. With only one base between it and a far larger clone, this is likely a read error. The chain is built from TRBV5-6 and TRBJ2-7, with TRBD1 as a possible D gene (5 bases). V lost 0 bases and J lost 1, with 5 bases in between. Germline V lookup: CDR1 SGHDT, CDR2 YYEEEE. There are 13 residues in the CDR3. CDR3: CASSLGQSYEQYF. The CDR3 region has the DNA TGTGCCAGCAGCTTGGGACAGTCCTACGAGCAGTACTTC.

This rearrangement joins TRBV30 to TRBJ1-5, with D unresolved. The CDR3 consists of 14 residues. Deletions cut 3 bases from V and 0 bases from J, with 9 bases between. Germline lookup yields CDR1 GTSNPN and CDR2 SVGIG (reference sequence). CDR3 region: CAWSIQNSNQPQHF. The CDR3 DNA reads TGTGCCTGGAGCATACAGAATAGCAATCAGCCCCAGCATTTT. Drawing the rest from reference TRBV30 and TRBJ1-5, the complete variable domain is SQTIHQWPATLVQPVGSPLSLECTVEGTSNPNLYWYRQAAGRGLQLLFYSVGIGQISSEVPQNLSASRPQDRQFILSSKKLLLSDSGFYLCAWSIQNSNQPQHFGDGTRLSIL.

This clone came up once. J is TRBJ1-4 and V is TRBV7-9; TRBD1 might be the D (6 bases). This CDR3 contains 16 residues. V lost 0 bases to trimming and J lost 8 bases, with 16 bases between them. Per the germline V gene, CDR1 is SEHNR and CDR2 is FQNEAQ (reference sequence). In DNA, the CDR3 is TGTGCCAGCAGCTTAGCGATCTGGACACAGGGCGAAAAACTGTTTTTT. It encodes CASSLAIWTQGEKLFF.

V usage is TRBV27 and J usage is TRBJ2-7; perhaps D is TRBD1 or TRBD2 (6 bases each). The CDR3 runs 20 residues. The germline CDR1 and CDR2 sequences are MNHEY and SMNVEV (reference sequence). Trimming cost V 5 bases and J 1 base, with 30 bases left between them. The CDR3 is CASSPASFSPGGGKSYEQYF. CDR3 bases: TGTGCCAGCAGTCCCGCCTCCTTCTCCCCCGGGGGCGGGAAGTCCTACGAGCAGTACTTC.

The gene calls are TRBV11-2 and TRBJ2-1, with 14 bases identical to TRBD2. The CDR3 length is 16 residues. Per the germline V gene, CDR1 is SGHAT and CDR2 is FQNNGV. The J segment lost 7 bases and the V segment lost 4 bases, leaving 6 bases of the junction unmatched. The CDR3, as DNA: TGTGCCAGCAGCTCCTTGGGACTAGCGGGAGAAAATGAGCAGTTCTTC. Encoded protein: CASSSLGLAGENEQFF.

This chain links TRBV2 with TRBJ1-4, with 12 positions matching TRBD1. Germline CDR1 and CDR2: SNHLY and FYNNEI. The junction had 3 bases not matched to a gene; V was cut back by 6 bases and J by 7 bases. The CDR3 spans 14 residues. CDR3 coding DNA: TGTGCCAGCAGCGGGGACAGGGGGCTTGAAAAACTGTTTTTT. Translation: CASSGDRGLEKLFF.

The V gene is TRBV6-5, the J gene TRBJ1-2, with 8 positions matching TRBD1. V was pared by 10 bases and J by 7 bases, with 11 bases of the junction left unmatched. The CDR3 totals 13 residues. Germline V gives CDR1 MNHEY, CDR2 SVGAGI. The CDR3 protein is CATKLTGDLGYTF. Here the CDR3 DNA reads TGTGCCACCAAATTGACAGGGGATCTTGGCTACACCTTC.